These T cell receptor beta chains were read from a single sample in a study of siplizumab effects on memory and regulatory T cells. The data were produced by immunoSEQ multiplex PCR, yet TCRdb's version contains in-frame clones alone and is incomplete. This sample has around 100,000 clones, with under 95% found just once. The sequencing sample was made of Tregs sorted from blood. These receptors originate from a human donor in good health. CDR3s leave out the opening cysteine and the closing phenylalanine or tryptophan. The order of the fields is V gene, J gene, CDR3 protein.

TRBV6-1	TRBJ1-4	ASSESDRSLSNEKLF
TRBV5-1	TRBJ2-6	ASSFRDRGSAGANVLT
TRBV11-1	TRBJ2-5	ASSLEPPGTGVETQY
TRBV29-1	TRBJ2-7	SVETGSDGGGSSYEQY
TRBV28	TRBJ1-5	ASSFPGSNQPQH
TRBV5-1	TRBJ2-1	ASSPTSGGESYNEQF
TRBV7-3	TRBJ2-1	ASSFKGAGNEEQF
TRBV13	TRBJ2-7	ASSLLGSAYEQY
TRBV19	TRBJ2-7	ASSPNPGTGLYEQY
TRBV5-1	TRBJ2-7	ASSFSSSYEQY
TRBV7-3	TRBJ2-3	ASSSVSSDTQY
TRBV6-5	TRBJ2-5	ASSRDRGETQY
TRBV5-1	TRBJ2-1	ASSLSGSMNYNEQF
TRBV6-1	TRBJ2-3	ASSEEVDTQY
TRBV7-8	TRBJ1-2	ASSLRPGVYGYT
TRBV11-3	TRBJ2-5	ASSPGLAGVETQY
TRBV30	TRBJ1-5	AWSGTGSNQPQH
TRBV7-3	TRBJ2-1	ASSLGGLARSSYNEQF
TRBV7-9	TRBJ1-1	ASSHNSGGTEAF
TRBV7-8	TRBJ2-5	ASSPPRWSGTETQY